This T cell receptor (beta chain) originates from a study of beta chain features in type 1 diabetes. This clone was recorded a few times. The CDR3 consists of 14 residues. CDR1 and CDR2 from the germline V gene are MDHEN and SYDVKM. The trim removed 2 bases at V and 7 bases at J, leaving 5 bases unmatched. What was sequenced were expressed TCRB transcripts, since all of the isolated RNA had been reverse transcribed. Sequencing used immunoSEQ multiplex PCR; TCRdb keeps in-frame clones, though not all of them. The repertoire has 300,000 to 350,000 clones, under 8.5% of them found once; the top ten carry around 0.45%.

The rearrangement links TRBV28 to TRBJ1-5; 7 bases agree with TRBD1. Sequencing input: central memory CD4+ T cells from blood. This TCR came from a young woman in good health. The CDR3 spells CASSLGQGGQPQHF. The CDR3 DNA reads TGTGCCAGCAGTTTAGGGCAGGGGGGCCAGCCCCAGCATTTT.